Each of the 4 T cell receptor beta chains below was sequenced from the same sample in a study of spatial heterogeneity in lung cancer. Time point denoted: sample taken at primary tumor resection. Whole RNA from tumor, nontumor lung or frozen PBMC was sequenced unsorted. One entry per CDR3 protein, called by TCRdb with MiXCR from the 5' RACE reads. The table has under 800 distinct CDR3 sequences, roughly half seen once; the top ten hold around 14%. Sequenced here: PBMCs, sampled at surgery. The source is a male donor with early-stage non-small cell lung cancer.

Comment on this clonotype: This beta chain turned up in a library designed for alpha chains; as an off-target read, its abundance says little. The chain employs TRBV9 and TRBJ2-7, with 10 bases fitting TRBD1. With V trimmed by 3 bases and J by 11 bases, 14 bases remained unmatched. Germline assignment: CDR1 SGDLS and CDR2 YYNGEE. The CDR3 runs 15 residues. The CDR3 spells CASSAGAGTGERKYF. The DNA of the CDR3 is TGTGCCAGCAGCGCAGGAGCCGGGACAGGGGAGAGGAAGTACTTC. Complete variable domain (other parts from reference TRBV9 and TRBJ2-7): DSGVTQTPKHLITATGQRVTLRCSPRSGDLSVYWYQQSLDQGLQFLIQYYNGEERAKGNILERFSAQQFPDLHSELNLSSLELGDSALYFCASSAGAGTGERKYFGPGTRLTVT.

Regarding this clonotype: The size of this beta chain means little, since it is a stray read in a library made for alpha chains. The genes are TRBV29-1 and TRBJ2-6, with a possible D match to TRBD2 (6 bases). From germline, CDR1 is SQVTM and CDR2 ANQGSEA. Trimming took 7 bases from V and 4 from J, leaving 14 bases between them. CDR3 length equals 14 residues. The CDR3 is CSAGGQGGANVLTF. The CDR3 nucleotides read TGCAGCGCCGGAGGGCAGGGAGGGGCCAACGTCCTGACTTTC.

A note on this clonotype: This beta chain lies outside the target of a library built for alpha chains; its clone size means little. CDR3 nucleotides: TGCAGTGCTCCTAGACAGGGCCCCTACAATGAGCAGTTCTTC. Translating it yields CSAPRQGPYNEQFF. The chain joins TRBV20-1 to TRBJ2-1, with 7 bases matching TRBD1. J gave up 2 bases and V 5 bases, and 6 bases lay outside the gene matches. Germline lookup yields CDR1 DFQATT and CDR2 SNEGSKA (reference sequence). CDR3 length: 14 amino acids.

About this clonotype itself: This beta chain is a stray sequence in a library constructed for alpha chains; its clone size is not meaningful. The J gene is TRBJ2-6, the V gene TRBV7-2, with TRBD1 identical over 7 bases. Germline CDR1 reads SGHTA; CDR2 reads FQGNSA. The CDR3 is 15 residues long. V lost 4 bases, J lost 2 bases, and 2 bases stayed unmatched. This CDR3 reads CASSSQGAGANVLTF. CDR3 sequence (DNA): TGTGCCAGCAGCTCCCAGGGGGCTGGGGCCAACGTCCTGACTTTC.